This T cell receptor (beta chain) was recorded in a study of identical twins. Overall study results and limits: There was an excess of low generation probability in the out-of-frame alpha sequences that twins shared. The study found that models underestimated out-of-frame TCR alpha sharing in monozygotic twins. A lower insertion count was a feature of abundant cord blood beta clonotypes, with no such feature in memory repertoires.

Trimming removed 4 bases at V and 1 base at J, with 13 bases between. Per the germline V gene, CDR1 is MNHEY and CDR2 is SMNVEV (reference sequence). The CDR3 spans 15 residues. Concerning this clonotype: Its specificity is unknown.

MiXCR was run by TCRdb on the 5' RACE reads, yielding one entry per CDR3 protein. This sample yields about 530,000 distinct CDR3 sequences, of which roughly 15% are seen a single time; around 0.48% belongs to the top ten. All donors were healthy, and all were Caucasian. These data also featured in a second study, about yellow fever vaccine responses in identical twins.

Sequenced: CD4+ T cells sorted from blood. The TCR comes from a woman between 18 and 29 years old in good health. This sequence joins TRBV27 and TRBJ2-5, with D possibly matching TRBD1 (5 bases). The CDR3 DNA is TGTGCCAGCAGTTCCCGACAGTCCAGCCAAGAGACCCAGTACTTC. Protein sequence: CASSSRQSSQETQYF.